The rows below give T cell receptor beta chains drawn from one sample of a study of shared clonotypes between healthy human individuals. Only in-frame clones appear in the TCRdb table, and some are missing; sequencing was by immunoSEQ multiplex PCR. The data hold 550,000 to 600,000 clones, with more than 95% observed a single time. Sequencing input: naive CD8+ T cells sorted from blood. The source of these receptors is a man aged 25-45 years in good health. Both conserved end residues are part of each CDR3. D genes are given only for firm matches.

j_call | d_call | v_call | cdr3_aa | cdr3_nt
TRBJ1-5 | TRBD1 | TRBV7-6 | CASAKTGSSNQPQHF | TGTGCCAGCGCTAAGACAGGGTCGTCAAATCAGCCCCAGCATTTT
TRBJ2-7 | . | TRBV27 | CASSPTYPTESYEQYF | TGTGCCAGCAGTCCCACCTACCCAACCGAATCCTACGAGCAGTACTTC
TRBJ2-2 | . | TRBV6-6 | CASRFSAENTGELFF | TGTGCCAGCAGGTTCTCGGCAGAAAACACCGGGGAGCTGTTTTTT
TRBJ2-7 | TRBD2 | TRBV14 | CASSQDDSMVAGNYEQYF | TGTGCCAGCAGCCAAGATGATTCTATGGTAGCGGGGAACTACGAGCAGTACTTC
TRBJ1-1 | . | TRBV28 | CASSLWGALGTEAFF | TGTGCCAGCAGTTTGTGGGGGGCTTTGGGTACTGAAGCTTTCTTT
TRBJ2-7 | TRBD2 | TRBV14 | CASSPLASGTYEQYF | TGTGCCAGCAGCCCCCTGGCTAGCGGCACCTACGAGCAGTACTTC
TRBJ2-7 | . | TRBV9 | CASSVAMAASSYEQYF | TGTGCCAGCAGCGTAGCTATGGCGGCGAGCTCCTACGAGCAGTACTTC
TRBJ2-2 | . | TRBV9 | CASSGGPNTGELFF | TGTGCCAGCAGCGGGGGACCGAACACCGGGGAGCTGTTTTTT
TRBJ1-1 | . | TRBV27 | CASSLGTGMTEAFF | TGTGCCAGCAGTTTAGGAACAGGGATGACTGAAGCTTTCTTT
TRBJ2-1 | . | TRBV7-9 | CASSSPRADQGNEQFF | TGTGCCAGCAGCTCCCCTCGGGCGGACCAGGGGAATGAGCAGTTCTTC
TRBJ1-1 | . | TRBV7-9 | CASSFRDTEAFF | TGTGCCAGCAGCTTTCGGGACACTGAAGCTTTCTTT
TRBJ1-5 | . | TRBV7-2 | CASSLWQNNQPQHF | TGTGCCAGCAGCTTATGGCAGAACAATCAGCCCCAGCATTTT
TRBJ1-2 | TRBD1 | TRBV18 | CASSHGRDRTYGYTF | TGTGCCAGCTCACACGGGAGGGACAGAACCTATGGCTACACCTTC
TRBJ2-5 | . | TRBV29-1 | CSVEDNRAEETQYF | TGCAGCGTGGAAGATAACAGGGCTGAAGAGACCCAGTACTTC
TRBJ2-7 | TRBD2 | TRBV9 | CASSAGGGGSYEQYF | TGTGCCAGCAGCGCGGGAGGAGGTGGGTCCTACGAGCAGTACTTC
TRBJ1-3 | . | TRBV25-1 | CASSLGSNSGNTIYF | TGTGCCAGCAGCCTGGGGTCAAACTCTGGAAACACCATATATTTT